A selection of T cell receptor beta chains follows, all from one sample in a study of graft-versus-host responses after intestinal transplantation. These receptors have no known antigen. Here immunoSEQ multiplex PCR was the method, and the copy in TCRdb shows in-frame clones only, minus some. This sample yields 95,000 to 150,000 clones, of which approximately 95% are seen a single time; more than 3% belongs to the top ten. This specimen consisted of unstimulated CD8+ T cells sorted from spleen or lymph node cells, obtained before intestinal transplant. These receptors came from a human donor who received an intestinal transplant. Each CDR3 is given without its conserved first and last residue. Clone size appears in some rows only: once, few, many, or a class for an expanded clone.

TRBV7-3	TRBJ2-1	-	ASSLGLSAEQF
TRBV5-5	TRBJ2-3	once	ASSLGGQRVTDTQY
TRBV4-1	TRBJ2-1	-	ASTRLAGSSDEQF
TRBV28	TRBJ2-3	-	ASTRGLNTQY
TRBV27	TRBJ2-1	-	ASSRRTSGRDEQF
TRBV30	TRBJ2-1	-	AWRPGVEQF
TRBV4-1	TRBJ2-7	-	ASSQESRGDYEQY
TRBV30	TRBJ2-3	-	AWRVGTSMTDTQY
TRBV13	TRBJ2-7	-	ASSSRGYEQY
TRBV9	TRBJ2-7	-	ASSVGSGTLYEQY
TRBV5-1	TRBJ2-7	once	ASNHNRGTTYEQY
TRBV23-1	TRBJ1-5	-	ASSHRGHPSDQPQH
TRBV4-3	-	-	ASSQERSGSFYEQY
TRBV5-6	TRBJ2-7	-	ASSLGAGGPRDEQY
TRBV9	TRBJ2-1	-	ASTDNLQESGNEQF
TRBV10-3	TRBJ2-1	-	ASTAAGEDEQF
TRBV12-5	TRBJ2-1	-	ASASYSYNEQF
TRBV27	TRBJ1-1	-	ASSSPGSRQWTEAF
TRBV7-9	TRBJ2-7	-	ASSSLAFYEQY
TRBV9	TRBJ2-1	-	ASSVGGMEQF
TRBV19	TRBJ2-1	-	ASSIVEAGGEQF
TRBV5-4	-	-	ASSFRGTRIYEQY
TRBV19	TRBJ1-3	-	ASGQGLFSGNTIY
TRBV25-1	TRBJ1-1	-	ASRSTRAF